The entry below describes one T cell receptor beta chain. The method was immunoSEQ multiplex PCR; TCRdb's version includes in-frame clones alone and lacks a portion of them. The sample carries approximately 110,000 clones, around 86% recorded once. The CDR3 is 15 amino acids. Germline-derived CDR1 and CDR2 are SGHRS and YFSETQ. With V trimmed by 0 bases and J by 4 bases, 7 bases remained unmatched. The record originates from a study of T cell responses to AZD1222 COVID-19 vaccine. Sequencing was performed on peripheral blood, taken on day 0 of AZD1222 vaccination. The chain is built from TRBV5-1 and TRBJ2-7, with TRBD1 matching over 7 bases. The sequence derives from an adult in good health. CDR3 region: CASSLGGGANYEQYF. DNA for the CDR3: TGCGCCAGCAGCTTGGGAGGGGGCGCGAATTACGAGCAGTACTTC.